These T cell receptor beta chains were read from a single sample in a study of CD8 T cells in ankylosing spondylitis. TCRdb re-called the 5' RACE reads with MiXCR, one entry per CDR3 protein. In the table there are around 230,000 distinct CDR3 sequences, 8% to 9.5% of which are singletons. The sequencing input was blood, either unsorted or a sorted T cell fraction (not recorded which). These receptors were taken from a male donor with ankylosing spondylitis or in good health (not recorded which). Both conserved end residues are trimmed from each CDR3. The order of the fields is J gene, V gene, CDR3 protein.

>TRBJ2-1|TRBV10-3
AISATSDEQF
>TRBJ2-7|TRBV5-1
ASSVSSEYEQY
>TRBJ2-7|TRBV11-1
ASSSRYEQY
>TRBJ1-1|TRBV19
ASIRQGESTEAF
>TRBJ1-2|TRBV7-3
ASSPRGGDNYGYT
>TRBJ2-3|TRBV12-3/TRBV12-4
ASKSGGYTDTQY
>TRBJ2-2|TRBV9
ASSEGPGGWGTGELF
>TRBJ1-2|TRBV4-3
ASSAREPKAYGYT
>TRBJ2-1|TRBV30
AWSVLGGTARANEQF
>TRBJ2-7|TRBV5-1
ASSPGLAGFSYEQY
>TRBJ1-2|TRBV12-3/TRBV12-4
ASSLQQEDGYT
>TRBJ1-2|TRBV5-1
ASSSTGGAFYGYT
>TRBJ2-5|TRBV7-9
ASSPPFRTVRLVQY
>TRBJ2-3|TRBV6-2/TRBV6-3
ASSYEGPGGPDTQY
>TRBJ2-1|TRBV9
ASSPHPGTSGNEQF
>TRBJ2-6|TRBV2
ASSSDRGSGANVLT
>TRBJ2-2|TRBV7-9
ASSSHRGLNTGELF
>TRBJ2-2|TRBV7-2
ASSQTPGELF